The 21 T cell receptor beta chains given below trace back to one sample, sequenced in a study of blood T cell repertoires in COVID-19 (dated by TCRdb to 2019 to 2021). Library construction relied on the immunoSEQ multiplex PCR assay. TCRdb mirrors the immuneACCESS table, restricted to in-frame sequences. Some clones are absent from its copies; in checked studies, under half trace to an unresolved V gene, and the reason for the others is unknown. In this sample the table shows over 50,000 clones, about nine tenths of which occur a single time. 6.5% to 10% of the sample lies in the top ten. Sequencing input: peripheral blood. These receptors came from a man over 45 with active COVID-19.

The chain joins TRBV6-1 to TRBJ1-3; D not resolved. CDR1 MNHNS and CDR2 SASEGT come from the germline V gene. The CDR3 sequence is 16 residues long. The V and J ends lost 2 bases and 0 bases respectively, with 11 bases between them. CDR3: CASSETWAISGNTIYF. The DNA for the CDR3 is TGTGCCAGCAGTGAAACTTGGGCGATCTCTGGAAACACCATATATTTT.

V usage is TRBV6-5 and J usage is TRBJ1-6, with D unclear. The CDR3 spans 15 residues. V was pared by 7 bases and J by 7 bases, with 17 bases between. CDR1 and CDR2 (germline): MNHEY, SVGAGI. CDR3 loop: CASTSGSHRNSPLHF. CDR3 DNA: TGTGCCAGCACTTCCGGGAGCCACCGAAATTCACCCCTCCACTTT.

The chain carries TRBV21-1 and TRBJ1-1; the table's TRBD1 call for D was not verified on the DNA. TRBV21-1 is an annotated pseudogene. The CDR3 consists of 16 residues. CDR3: CARGQEPMSMNTEAFF. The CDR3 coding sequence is TGTGCCAGGGGACAGGAGCCAATGTCTATGAACACTGAAGCTTTCTTT.

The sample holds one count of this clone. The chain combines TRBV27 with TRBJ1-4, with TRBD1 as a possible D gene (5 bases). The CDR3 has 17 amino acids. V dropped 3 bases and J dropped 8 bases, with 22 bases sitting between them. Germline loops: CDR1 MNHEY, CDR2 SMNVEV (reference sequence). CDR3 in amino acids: CASSFPDKGRSKEKLFF. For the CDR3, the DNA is TGTGCCAGCAGTTTCCCCGATAAGGGGAGGTCGAAAGAAAAACTGTTTTTT.

CDR3: CASSQDEGGTTYEQYF. The CDR3 DNA reads as TGTGCCAGCAGCCAAGATGAAGGGGGTACGACCTACGAGCAGTACTTC. The rearrangement uses TRBV4-2 and TRBJ2-7, with D perhaps matching TRBD1 (6 bases). Germline V gene data show CDR1 as LGHNA and CDR2 as YNFKEQ. This CDR3 has 16 residues. The ends were cut back, 0 bases at V and 2 bases at J, with 14 bases in the middle.

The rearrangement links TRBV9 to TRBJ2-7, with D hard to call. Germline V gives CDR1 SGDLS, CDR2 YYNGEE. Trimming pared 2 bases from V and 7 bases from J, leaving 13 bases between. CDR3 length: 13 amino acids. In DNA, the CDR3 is TGTGCCAGCAGCGTCCAGGATCGTGGGGAGCAGTACTTC. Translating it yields CASSVQDRGEQYF.

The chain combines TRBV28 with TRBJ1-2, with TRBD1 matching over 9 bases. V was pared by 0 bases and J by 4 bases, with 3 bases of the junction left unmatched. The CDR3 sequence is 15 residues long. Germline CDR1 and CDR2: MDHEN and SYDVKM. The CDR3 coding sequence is TGTGCCAGCAGTTTATGGGGACAGGGACCCTATGGCTACACCTTC. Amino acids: CASSLWGQGPYGYTF.

The CDR3 reads CASSQGQVYGYTF. The CDR3 region has the DNA TGTGCCAGCAGCCAAGGACAGGTCTATGGCTACACCTTC. The chain uses TRBV3-1 (or the pseudogene TRBV3-2) and TRBJ1-2, with D tentatively TRBD1 (6 bases). The germline V and J ends were trimmed by 1 base and 4 bases, with 7 bases remaining between them. Germline CDR1 reads LGHDT; CDR2 reads YNNKEL (reference sequence). The CDR3 totals 13 residues.

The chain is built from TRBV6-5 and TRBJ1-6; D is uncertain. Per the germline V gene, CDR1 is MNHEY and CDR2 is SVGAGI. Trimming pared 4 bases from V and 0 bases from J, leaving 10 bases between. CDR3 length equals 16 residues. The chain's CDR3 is CASSSFEGSYNSPLHF. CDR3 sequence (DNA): TGTGCCAGCAGTTCTTTTGAGGGCTCCTATAATTCACCCCTCCACTTT.

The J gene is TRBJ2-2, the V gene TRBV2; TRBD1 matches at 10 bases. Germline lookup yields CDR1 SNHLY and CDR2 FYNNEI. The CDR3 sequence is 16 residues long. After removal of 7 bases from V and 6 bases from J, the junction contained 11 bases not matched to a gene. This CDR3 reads CASNPTGTGVPGELFF. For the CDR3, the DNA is TGTGCCAGCAATCCAACCGGGACAGGGGTTCCCGGGGAGCTGTTTTTT.

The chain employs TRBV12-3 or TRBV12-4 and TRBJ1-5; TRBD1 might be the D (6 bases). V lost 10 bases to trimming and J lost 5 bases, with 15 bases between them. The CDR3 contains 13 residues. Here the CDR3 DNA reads TGTGCCAACACCACAGGGTTACATCAGCCCCAGCATTTT. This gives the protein CANTTGLHQPQHF.

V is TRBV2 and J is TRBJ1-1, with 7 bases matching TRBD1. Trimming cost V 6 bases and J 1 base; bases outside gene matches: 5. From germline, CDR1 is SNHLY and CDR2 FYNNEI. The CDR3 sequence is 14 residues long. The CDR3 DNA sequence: TGTGCCAGCAGGACGACAGGGAGGAACACTGAAGCTTTCTTT. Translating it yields CASRTTGRNTEAFF.

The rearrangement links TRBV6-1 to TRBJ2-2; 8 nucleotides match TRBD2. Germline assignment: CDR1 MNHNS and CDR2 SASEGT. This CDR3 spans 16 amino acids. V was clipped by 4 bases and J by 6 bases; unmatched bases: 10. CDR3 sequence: CASSGPGRGGPGELFF. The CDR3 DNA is TGTGCCAGCAGTGGGCCCGGCCGGGGGGGCCCCGGGGAGCTGTTTTTT.

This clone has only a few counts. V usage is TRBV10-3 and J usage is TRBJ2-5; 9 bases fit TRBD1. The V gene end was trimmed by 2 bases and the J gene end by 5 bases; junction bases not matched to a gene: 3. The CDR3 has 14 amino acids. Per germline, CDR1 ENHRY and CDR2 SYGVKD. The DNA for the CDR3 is TGTGCCATCAGTGAGAGGGGGACAGGGGAGACCCAGTACTTC. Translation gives CAISERGTGETQYF.

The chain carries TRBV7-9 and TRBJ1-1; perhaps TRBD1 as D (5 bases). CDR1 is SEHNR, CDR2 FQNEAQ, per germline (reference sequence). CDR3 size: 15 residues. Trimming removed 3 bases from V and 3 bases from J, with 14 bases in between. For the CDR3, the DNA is TGTGCCAGCAGCTTTAGTCTTCGGGGGGACACTGAAGCTTTCTTT. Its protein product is CASSFSLRGDTEAFF. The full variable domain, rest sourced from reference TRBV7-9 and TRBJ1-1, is DTGVSQNPRHKITKRGQNVTFRCDPISEHNRLYWYRQTLGQGPEFLTYFQNEAQLEKSRLLSDRFSAERPKGSFSTLEIQRTEQGDSAMYLCASSFSLRGDTEAFFGQGTRLTVV.

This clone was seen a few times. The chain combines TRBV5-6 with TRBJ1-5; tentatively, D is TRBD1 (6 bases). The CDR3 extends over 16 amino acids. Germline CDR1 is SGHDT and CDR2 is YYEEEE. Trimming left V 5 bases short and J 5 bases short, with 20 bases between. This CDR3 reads CASSSWSGGGYQPQHF. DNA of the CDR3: TGTGCCAGCAGTTCCTGGTCGGGGGGCGGGTATCAGCCCCAGCATTTT.

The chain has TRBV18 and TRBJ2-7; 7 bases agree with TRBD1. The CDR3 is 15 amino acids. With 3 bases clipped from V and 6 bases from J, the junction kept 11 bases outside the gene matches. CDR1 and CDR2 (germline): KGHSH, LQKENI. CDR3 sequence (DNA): TGTGCCAGCTCACCGGAGAGACAGGGCATCTCCGAGCAGTACTTC. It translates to CASSPERQGISEQYF. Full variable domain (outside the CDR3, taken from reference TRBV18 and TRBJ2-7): NAGVMQNPRHLVRRRGQEARLRCSPMKGHSHVYWYRQLPEEGLKFMVYLQKENIIDESGMPKERFSAEFPKEGPSILRIQQVVRGDSAAYFCASSPERQGISEQYFGPGTRLTVT.

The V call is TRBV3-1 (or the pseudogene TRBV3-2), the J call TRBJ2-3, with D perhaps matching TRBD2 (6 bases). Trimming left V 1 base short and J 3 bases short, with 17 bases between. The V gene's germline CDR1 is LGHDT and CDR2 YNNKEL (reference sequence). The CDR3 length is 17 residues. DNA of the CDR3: TGTGCCAGCAGCCAAGGCGTAGCGGATGTGGGGACAGATACGCAGTATTTT. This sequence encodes CASSQGVADVGTDTQYF.

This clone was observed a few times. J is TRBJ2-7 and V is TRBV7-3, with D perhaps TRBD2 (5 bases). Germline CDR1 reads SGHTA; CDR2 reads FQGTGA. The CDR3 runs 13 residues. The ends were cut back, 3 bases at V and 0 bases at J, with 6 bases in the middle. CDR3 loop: CASSLGASYEQYF. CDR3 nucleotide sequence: TGTGCCAGCAGCTTGGGAGCCTCCTACGAGCAGTACTTC.

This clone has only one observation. The DNA for the CDR3 is TGCGCCAGCAGTCCGCTAGGGGGAGATTCCTACAATGAGCAGTTCTTC. Translating gives CASSPLGGDSYNEQFF. The rearrangement links TRBV5-1 to TRBJ2-1; perhaps TRBD1 as D (6 bases). V gave up 5 bases and J gave up 1 base, with 16 bases separating them. This CDR3 is built from 16 residues. CDR1 SGHRS and CDR2 YFSETQ come from the germline V gene.

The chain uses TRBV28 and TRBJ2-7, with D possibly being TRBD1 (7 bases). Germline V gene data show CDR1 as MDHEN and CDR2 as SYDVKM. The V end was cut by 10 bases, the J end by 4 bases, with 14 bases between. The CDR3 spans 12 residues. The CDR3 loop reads CATTRGVYEQYF. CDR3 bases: TGTGCCACCACCAGGGGGGTTTACGAGCAGTACTTC.